These 28 T cell receptor beta chains share one sample of origin, sequenced in a study of early T cells in non-severe SARS-CoV-2 infection (dated by TCRdb to about 2021). Libraries came from 5' RACE. The run used a NextSeq 500. Using fastp at Q25 and MiXCR, TCRdb reprocessed the public reads and kept productive beta chains. A single entry per CDR3 protein holds the most common genes and DNA from its merged rows. Across this sample there are about 50,000 distinct CDR3 sequences, with about 6% seen only once. Roughly 6.9% of the sample comes from the top ten. The sequencing here drew on whole blood, taken at baseline. Receptors originate from an adult who was a healthcare worker with PCR-confirmed SARS-CoV-2 infection or an uninfected control (not recorded which).

This clonotype was counted many times. J is TRBJ2-3 and V is TRBV7-8; the D gene is possibly TRBD1 (6 bases). V gave up 3 bases and J gave up 6 bases, with 10 bases separating them. In germline, CDR1 is SGHVS, CDR2 FQNEAQ. The CDR3 is 13 residues long. CDR3 loop: CASSFLRGDTQYF. CDR3 sequence (DNA): TGTGCCAGCAGCTTCCTTAGGGGGGATACGCAGTATTTT. Using reference TRBV7-8 and TRBJ2-3 for the parts outside the CDR3, the full variable domain is GAGVSQSPRYKVAKRGQDVALRCDPISGHVSLFWYQQALGQGPEFLTYFQNEAQLDKSGLPSDRFFAERPEGSVSTLKIQRTQQEDSAVYLCASSFLRGDTQYFGPGTRLTVL.

This clonotype has just a few counts. V usage is TRBV6-1 and J usage is TRBJ2-1, with TRBD2 matching 10 bases. Germline V CDR1 and CDR2: MNHNS, SASEGT. The CDR3 totals 15 residues. V trimming: 3 bases; J trimming: 9 bases; junction bases outside the gene matches: 8. The DNA for the CDR3 is TGTGCCAGCAGTGACTTCAGCGGGAGGGCCAGTGAGCAGTTCTTC. It is translated as CASSDFSGRASEQFF.

There are a few counts of this clonotype. The rearrangement uses TRBV7-9 and TRBJ2-3, with TRBD2 identical over 8 bases. The junction had 3 bases not matched to a gene; V was cut back by 1 base and J by 3 bases. This CDR3 is built from 15 residues. Per the germline V gene, CDR1 is SEHNR and CDR2 is FQNEAQ (reference sequence). This CDR3 reads CASSLDGRDTDTQYF. As DNA, the CDR3 is TGTGCCAGCAGCTTAGACGGGAGGGATACAGATACGCAGTATTTT.

This clonotype was picked up a small number of times. J is TRBJ1-6 and V is TRBV27, with TRBD1 as a possible D gene (6 bases). V was pared by 0 bases and J by 8 bases, with 8 bases between. Germline V gene lookup returns CDR1 MNHEY and CDR2 SMNVEV (reference sequence). The CDR3 has 14 amino acids. The CDR3 spells CASSLSYRDSPLHF. In DNA, the CDR3 is TGTGCCAGCAGTTTATCCTACAGGGATTCACCCCTCCACTTT.

This clonotype appeared many times. The chain is built from TRBV30 and TRBJ2-2; D is possibly TRBD2 (5 bases). This CDR3 has 12 residues. Deletions cut 7 bases from V and 8 bases from J, with 14 bases between. Germline V gene sequence: CDR1 GTSNPN, CDR2 SVGIG (reference sequence). CDR3 coding DNA: TGTGCCTCAGAGAGGGTGTTGGGGGAGCTGTTTTTT. Translated: CASERVLGELFF.

This clonotype was picked up a small number of times. The V and J genes are TRBV5-6 and TRBJ2-1; D remains unclear. The CDR3 sequence is 15 residues long. Trimming took off 4 bases at V and 0 bases at J, with 11 bases between the two ends. Germline assignment: CDR1 SGHDT and CDR2 YYEEEE. The CDR3 is CASSPDPSSYNEQFF. The DNA of the CDR3 is TGTGCCAGCAGCCCGGACCCGAGCTCCTACAATGAGCAGTTCTTC.

The table lists this clonotype with many counts. The chain employs TRBV29-1 and TRBJ2-7; D is possibly TRBD2 (5 bases). V was pared by 5 bases and J by 7 bases, with 18 bases between. Germline assignment: CDR1 SQVTM and CDR2 ANQGSEA. The CDR3 is 13 residues long. The CDR3 reads CSVIRTGLREQYF. The CDR3 DNA follows: TGCAGCGTTATTAGGACTGGTCTTCGGGAGCAGTACTTC.

This clonotype was counted between two and nine times. The chain is built from TRBV12-3 or TRBV12-4 and TRBJ2-3; 7 bases are shared with TRBD2. The CDR3 is 14 amino acids. V shed 8 bases, J shed 1 base, and the junction held 6 bases outside the gene matches. The CDR3 nucleotides read TGTGCCAGCCTCCTGGGGGGGGGCACAGATACGCAGTATTTT. Translation gives CASLLGGGTDTQYF.

This clonotype was picked up many times. V gene TRBV12-3 or TRBV12-4 combines with J gene TRBJ2-2; D could derive from TRBD1 or TRBD2 (6 bases each). V was shortened by 5 bases and J by 6 bases, with 16 bases between the two germline ends. The CDR3 totals 15 residues. The CDR3 DNA reads as TGTGCCAGCAGTACTACAGGGTGGGAGGCCGGGGAGCTGTTTTTT. Its translation is CASSTTGWEAGELFF.

This clonotype has ten or more counts. The rearrangement joins TRBV20-1 to TRBJ2-7; 10 bases agree with TRBD2. Germline values: CDR1 DFQATT, CDR2 SNEGSKA (reference sequence). The ends lost 0 bases at V and 3 bases at J; junction bases unmatched: 8. The CDR3 has 16 residues. CDR3: CSARDRLAGENYEQYF. The CDR3 bases are TGCAGTGCTAGAGATCGGCTAGCGGGAGAAAACTACGAGCAGTACTTC.

This clonotype showed up many times. V gene TRBV15 combines with J gene TRBJ1-2; D remains ambiguous. Germline CDR1 reads LNHNV; CDR2 reads YYDKDF (reference sequence). Deletions cut 3 bases from V and 1 base from J, with 6 bases between. This CDR3 contains 13 residues. CDR3 sequence: CATSRTDNYGYTF. Written as DNA, the CDR3 is TGTGCCACCAGCAGGACCGATAACTATGGCTACACCTTC.

V gene TRBV7-2 combines with J gene TRBJ1-4; D ambiguous. CDR1 SGHTA and CDR2 FQGNSA come from the germline V gene. The CDR3 length is 14 residues. V was shortened by 3 bases and J by 6 bases, with 11 bases between the two germline ends. The CDR3 nucleotides are TGTGCCAGCAGCTTGGGAGCCTGGGATGAAAAACTGTTTTTT. Residues: CASSLGAWDEKLFF.

This clonotype was recorded many times. The chain carries TRBV20-1 and TRBJ2-7; 8 bases fit TRBD2. V was pared by 6 bases and J by 5 bases, with 12 bases of the junction left unmatched. Germline CDR1 and CDR2: DFQATT and SNEGSKA (reference sequence). The CDR3 is made up of 14 amino acids. The CDR3 DNA sequence: TGCAGTGCAACGCGGGAGGTTAAACTCAACGAGCAGTACTTC. This encodes CSATREVKLNEQYF.

The chain carries TRBV19 and TRBJ2-5; 12 nucleotides match TRBD2. The CDR3 is 15 residues long. The ends lost 4 bases at V and 4 bases at J; junction bases unmatched: 4. CDR1 is LNHDA and CDR2 is SQIVND in the germline V gene (reference sequence). CDR3 nucleotides: TGTGCCAGTAGTACTGGACTAGCGGGAAGAGAGACCCAGTACTTC. It translates to CASSTGLAGRETQYF.

The chain combines TRBV5-6 with TRBJ2-3, with 15 bases that match TRBD2. From germline, CDR1 is SGHDT and CDR2 YYEEEE. The CDR3 covers 19 residues. J was trimmed by 3 bases and V by 4 bases; bases with no gene match: 12. The CDR3 here is CASSTLGLAGGQRTDTQYF. DNA for the CDR3: TGTGCCAGCAGCACCCTCGGACTAGCGGGAGGGCAAAGGACAGATACGCAGTATTTT.

The chain recombines TRBV11-1 with TRBJ1-1, with 8 bases that match TRBD1. Germline V gives CDR1 SGHAT, CDR2 FQDESV (reference sequence). The CDR3 runs to 15 residues. With V trimmed by 5 bases and J by 2 bases, 7 bases remained unmatched. Here the CDR3 DNA reads TGTGCCAGCAGCCCCAGGACAGGGTACAACACTGAAGCTTTCTTT. Protein: CASSPRTGYNTEAFF.

The V and J genes are TRBV20-1 and TRBJ2-7; the D is unclear. Per germline, CDR1 DFQATT and CDR2 SNEGSKA (reference sequence). V was shortened by 6 bases and J by 4 bases, with 10 bases between the two germline ends. The CDR3 length is 11 residues. CDR3 DNA sequence: TGCAGTGCCCCTAGGGATTACGAGCAGTACTTC. Protein: CSAPRDYEQYF.

The rearrangement links TRBV19 to TRBJ1-5; possible D gene TRBD1, 6 bases. The CDR3 sequence is 16 residues long. Trimming left V 6 bases short and J 0 bases short, with 15 bases between. CDR1 LNHDA and CDR2 SQIVND come from the germline V gene (reference sequence). CDR3: CASSRGQSNSNQPQHF. The DNA for the CDR3 is TGTGCCAGTAGCCGCGGACAGTCTAATAGCAATCAGCCCCAGCATTTT. Complete variable domain (other parts from reference TRBV19 and TRBJ1-5): DGGITQSPKYLFRKEGQNVTLSCEQNLNHDAMYWYRQDPGQGLRLIYYSQIVNDFQKGDIAEGYSVSREKKESFPLTVTSAQKNPTAFYLCASSRGQSNSNQPQHFGDGTRLSIL.

This chain uses TRBV7-3 with TRBJ2-1; weak D call: TRBD2 (5 bases). V was pared by 1 base and J by 0 bases, with 13 bases between. The CDR3 length is 17 residues. The germline V gene encodes CDR1 SGHTA and CDR2 FQGTGA. The CDR3 DNA is TGTGCCAGCAGCTTAAAAGTAGCGCCGAGCTCCTACAATGAGCAGTTCTTC. It specifies CASSLKVAPSSYNEQFF.

The V call is TRBV28, the J call TRBJ2-6, with D uncertain. In germline, CDR1 is MDHEN, CDR2 SYDVKM. CDR3 length equals 23 residues. V dropped 4 bases and J dropped 0 bases, with 31 bases sitting between them. As DNA, the CDR3 is TGTGCCAGCAGTTATCTTGCCGGGTTTTTATCGGATCAAGACCTCTCTGGGGCCAACGTCCTGACTTTC. Protein product: CASSYLAGFLSDQDLSGANVLTF.

This clonotype was found a few times. V usage is TRBV5-1 and J usage is TRBJ1-1; D is perhaps TRBD1 (5 bases). The germline V gene has CDR1 SGHRS and CDR2 YFSETQ. CDR3 size: 16 residues. The V gene lost 0 bases and the J gene lost 6 bases, with 18 bases spanning the gap. This CDR3 is CASSLDIFGGSAEAFF. CDR3 in DNA: TGCGCCAGCAGCTTGGATATCTTTGGGGGATCCGCTGAAGCTTTCTTT.

This clonotype was detected many times. The chain has TRBV12-3 or TRBV12-4 and TRBJ1-1; D might be TRBD1 (6 bases). The CDR3 loop spans 13 amino acids. The V and J ends lost 7 bases and 6 bases respectively, with 15 bases between them. CDR3 amino acids: CASTRDIGSEAFF. The CDR3 nucleotides read TGTGCCAGCACCCGGGACATCGGGTCTGAAGCTTTCTTT.

At least ten counts were recorded for this clonotype. This chain joins TRBV7-2 and TRBJ2-2; TRBD2 matches 12 bases. The germline gives CDR1 SGHTA, CDR2 FQGNSA. Unmatched junction bases numbered 5, after V lost 5 bases and J lost 7 bases. The CDR3 covers 15 residues. The CDR3 sequence: CASSRTSGVSGELFF. The CDR3, as DNA: TGTGCCAGCAGCCGGACTAGCGGGGTGAGCGGGGAGCTGTTTTTT.

At least ten counts were recorded for this clonotype. The J gene is TRBJ2-2, the V gene TRBV7-6; TRBD1 matches 8 bases. The CDR3 totals 18 residues. Looked up from germline, CDR1 is SGHVS and CDR2 is FNYEAQ. V was clipped by 0 bases and J by 6 bases; unmatched bases: 12. The CDR3 DNA reads TGTGCCAGCAGCTTAGCCGCCCAGGGGGCGACTTTCGCCGGGGAGCTGTTTTTT. Amino acids: CASSLAAQGATFAGELFF.

The V gene is TRBV9, the J gene TRBJ2-2; possibly TRBD1 or TRBD2 for D (6 bases each). Trimming removed 4 bases from V and 4 bases from J, with 17 bases in between. This CDR3 region has 16 residues. Germline V gene data show CDR1 as SGDLS and CDR2 as YYNGEE. This CDR3 reads CASSPFGGRSTGELFF. The DNA for the CDR3 is TGTGCCAGCAGCCCATTCGGGGGCCGGAGCACCGGGGAGCTGTTTTTT.

This clonotype was seen ten or more times. V and J are TRBV27 and TRBJ1-1; possible D gene TRBD1, 6 bases. The CDR3 extends over 15 amino acids. Germline CDR1 and CDR2: MNHEY and SMNVEV (reference sequence). Trimming took 2 bases from V and 1 from J, leaving 11 bases between them. The CDR3 DNA is TGTGCCAGCAGTTTACGGGGGGCTAGGAACACTGAAGCTTTCTTT. Protein sequence: CASSLRGARNTEAFF.

This clonotype was detected ten times or more. The V and J genes are TRBV20-1 and TRBJ2-7; D remains unclear. Trimming cost V 0 bases and J 4 bases, with 7 bases left between them. The V gene's germline CDR1 is DFQATT and CDR2 SNEGSKA (reference sequence). CDR3 length: 12 amino acids. The CDR3 loop is CSARDRVYEQYF. The CDR3, as DNA: TGCAGTGCTAGAGATAGGGTTTACGAGCAGTACTTC.

This clonotype was seen more than once but under ten times. The chain joins TRBV2 to TRBJ2-1; 11 bases line up with TRBD2. The V gene's germline CDR1 is SNHLY and CDR2 FYNNEI. The length of the CDR3 is 15 residues. After removal of 7 bases from V and 8 bases from J, the junction contained 10 bases not matched to a gene. CDR3 in DNA: TGTGCCAGCAAAGAGCGGGGACTAGCGGTCGATGAGCAGTTCTTC. This codes for CASKERGLAVDEQFF.